This TCR beta chain was recovered during a study of blood T cell repertoires in COVID-19. On the study more broadly: Researchers got acute and convalescent COVID-19 samples from the United States, Italy and Spain.

Profiling relied on immunoSEQ multiplex PCR, and the TCRdb table lists in-frame clones only, not all of them. The data contain about 220,000 clones, roughly 80% of them singletons. The CDR3 has 16 residues. V was clipped by 4 bases and J by 5 bases, with 18 bases between them. In germline, CDR1 is LNHNV, CDR2 YYDKDF (reference sequence). The receptor was derived from a woman aged 55-75 years with acute or convalescent COVID-19. The V and J genes are TRBV15 and TRBJ2-1; a weak D match, TRBD1 (6 bases). Sequenced sample: peripheral blood. CDR3 nucleotides: TGTGCCACCAGCATTCTGGCGTGGGGGCATAACAATGAGCAGTTCTTC. It codes for CATSILAWGHNNEQFF.